The next 8 T cell receptor beta chains were all read from a single sample in a study of blood T cells in healthy people across ages. A second PCR of 7 to 11 cycles used a sample-barcoded 5' primer and a J-beta primer mix. MiXCR, run by TCRdb on the 5' RACE reads, gives a single entry per CDR3 protein. The profile covers about 800,000 distinct CDR3 sequences, with 58% appearing a single time and 20% to 25% taken by the ten largest. The sequenced sample was blood. The receptors stem from a man aged 30 to 45 in good health.

The gene calls are TRBV20-1 and TRBJ2-5; 9 positions match TRBD2. CDR3 size: 14 residues. J gave up 1 base and V 3 bases, and 3 bases lay outside the gene matches. CDR1 is DFQATT and CDR2 is SNEGSKA in the germline V gene (reference sequence). The CDR3 nucleotides are TGCAGTGCTAGTAGCGGGAGTACCCAAGAGACCCAGTACTTC. It codes for CSASSGSTQETQYF.

The chain recombines TRBV7-2 with TRBJ2-1; 8 positions agree with TRBD2. This CDR3 is 15 amino acids long. The J segment lost 2 bases and the V segment lost 5 bases, leaving 5 bases of the junction unmatched. CDR1 and CDR2 (germline): SGHTA, FQGNSA. In DNA, the CDR3 is TGTGCCAGCAGCCATAGCGGGACCCCCTACAATGAGCAGTTCTTC. It yields the protein CASSHSGTPYNEQFF.

V usage is TRBV20-1 and J usage is TRBJ1-2; TRBD1 aligns across 7 bases. V dropped 3 bases and J dropped 2; count of bases not matched to a gene: 12. This CDR3 region has 16 residues. CDR1 is DFQATT, CDR2 SNEGSKA, per germline (reference sequence). The CDR3 DNA reads as TGCAGTGCTAGGAGGGCGGGGCAGGGGGGCAACTATGGCTACACCTTC. Amino acid sequence: CSARRAGQGGNYGYTF.

The V gene is TRBV7-2, the J gene TRBJ2-7, with 10 bases that match TRBD2. CDR3 length: 15 residues. Germline CDR1 SGHTA, CDR2 FQGNSA. The V gene end was trimmed by 7 bases and the J gene end by 3 bases; junction bases not matched to a gene: 9. The CDR3 bases are TGTGCCAGCACCTACGGGGCTAGCGGGAGCTACGAGCAGTACTTC. Its translation is CASTYGASGSYEQYF.

This chain uses TRBV10-3 with TRBJ2-2, with D uncertain. CDR1 is ENHRY, CDR2 SYGVKD, per germline. The CDR3 has 13 amino acids. V was cut by 11 bases and J by 1 base, with 11 bases left in between. CDR3 protein: CAVGSGNTGELFF. CDR3 nucleotide sequence: TGTGCCGTCGGGTCGGGGAACACCGGGGAGCTGTTTTTT.

This chain links TRBV6-5 with TRBJ2-7, with D tentatively TRBD1 (6 bases). V gave up 8 bases and J gave up 3 bases, with 14 bases separating them. Germline CDR1 MNHEY, CDR2 SVGAGI. The CDR3 is 13 residues long. CDR3 region: CASGRGTDYEQYF. CDR3 coding DNA: TGTGCCAGCGGTAGGGGGACGGACTACGAGCAGTACTTC.

The V and J genes are TRBV5-5 and TRBJ2-7; possible D gene TRBD1, 5 bases. The CDR3 is made up of 16 amino acids. Germline V gene lookup returns CDR1 SGHKS and CDR2 YYEKEE (reference sequence). V was clipped by 3 bases and J by 3 bases, with 19 bases between them. The CDR3 is CASSSRDSPVLYEQYF. The CDR3 DNA sequence: TGTGCCAGCAGCTCTAGAGACAGCCCCGTACTCTACGAGCAGTACTTC.

The chain combines TRBV28 with TRBJ2-1; 8 positions match TRBD2. The germline gives CDR1 MDHEN, CDR2 SYDVKM. V lost 4 bases and J lost 7; bases outside the gene matches: 12. The CDR3 runs to 16 residues. CDR3 loop: CASSSYSGTRGNEQFF. The CDR3 DNA follows: TGTGCCAGCAGTTCATATTCCGGGACTAGAGGGAATGAGCAGTTCTTC.